A selection of T cell receptor beta chains follows, all from one sample in a study of Ad26.COV2.S vaccination and SARS-CoV-2 variants. The assay was immunoSEQ multiplex PCR, and TCRdb's table has in-frame clones only and misses some. The repertoire holds 350,000 to 450,000 clones, with roughly 91% as singletons. The sample was peripheral blood, taken in a trial of Ad26.COV2.S vaccine versus placebo. Receptor source: a person aged 18-65 years who received the Ad26.COV2.S COVID-19 vaccine or a placebo. CDR3s include the opening cysteine and the closing phenylalanine or tryptophan. The D gene is left open where the match is weak. Clone size is shown for a subset of rows, as once, few, many or a class of expanded clone.

>NA|TRBV7-8|TRBJ2-7|NA
CASSLVLGDYEQYF
TGTGCCAGCAGCTTAGTTCTGGGGGACTACGAGCAGTACTTC
>NA|TRBV6-2/TRBV6-3|TRBJ1-1|NA
CASSPRGELNTEAFF
TGTGCCAGCAGCCCAAGGGGGGAATTGAACACTGAAGCTTTCTTT
>NA|TRBV6-1|TRBJ2-3|NA
CASSERSWGTDTQYF
TGTGCCAGCAGTGAAAGGTCCTGGGGGACAGATACGCAGTATTTT
>TRBD1|TRBV14|TRBJ2-2|NA
CASRTGRGLSGELFF
TGTGCCAGCAGAACCGGCAGGGGGCTTTCCGGGGAGCTGTTTTTT
>TRBD1|TRBV18|TRBJ2-1|NA
CASSFQGATDNEQFF
TGTGCCAGCTCATTCCAGGGGGCGACTGACAATGAGCAGTTCTTC
>TRBD1|TRBV15|TRBJ1-4|NA
CATSERPGQGNEKLFF
TGTGCCACCAGCGAGAGACCGGGACAGGGTAATGAAAAACTGTTTTTT
>TRBD1|TRBV4-1|TRBJ1-1|NA
CASSQDSGTATKAFF
TGCGCCAGCAGCCAAGATAGTGGGACAGCAACAAAAGCTTTCTTT
>NA|TRBV18|TRBJ1-6|NA
CASSPATENSPLHF
TGTGCCAGCTCACCAGCAACGGAAAATTCACCCCTCCACTTT
>TRBD1|TRBV12-3/TRBV12-4|TRBJ2-1|NA
CASSPRTGSEQFF
TGTGCCAGCAGTCCACGGACAGGCTCTGAGCAGTTCTTC
>NA|TRBV11-2|TRBJ1-3|NA
CASSRPPDSGNTIYF
TGTGCCAGCAGCCGCCCCCCGGACTCTGGAAACACCATATATTTT
>NA|TRBV19|TRBJ1-4|NA
CASSIDEKLFF
TGTGCCAGTAGTATCGATGAAAAACTGTTTTTT
>NA|TRBV6-1|TRBJ1-2|NA
CASSEFTANYGYTF
TGTGCCAGCAGTGAATTTACAGCTAACTATGGCTACACCTTC
>TRBD1|TRBV27|TRBJ2-7|NA
CASSTNRGSYEQYF
TGTGCCAGCAGTACGAACAGGGGATCCTACGAGCAGTACTTC
>NA|TRBV7-9|TRBJ2-2|NA
CASSHLGVGGELFF
TGTGCCAGCAGCCACCTCGGGGTTGGCGGGGAGCTGTTTTTT
>NA|TRBV6-5|TRBJ2-1|NA
CATWPPSSYNEQFF
TGTGCCACTTGGCCCCCTAGCTCCTACAATGAGCAGTTCTTC
>NA|TRBV7-3|TRBJ2-7|NA
CASSTSGAHEQYF
TGTGCCAGCAGCACGTCAGGGGCTCACGAGCAGTACTTC
>NA|TRBV2|TRBJ2-5|NA
CASSLGRGTQYF
TGTGCCAGCAGTCTAGGGCGGGGGACCCAGTACTTC
>NA|TRBV19|TRBJ2-7|NA
CASSFGLSYEQYF
TGTGCCAGTAGTTTCGGGTTATCCTACGAGCAGTACTTC
>TRBD1|TRBV3-1/TRBV3-2|TRBJ2-1|few
CASSLHRGNEQFF
TGTGCCAGCAGCCTGCACAGGGGCAATGAGCAGTTCTTC
>NA|TRBV5-6|TRBJ2-7|NA
CASSPRGSYEQYF
TGTGCCAGCAGCCCCAGAGGGTCCTACGAGCAGTACTTC
>NA|TRBV15|TRBJ1-2|once
CATRGGANYGYTF
TGTGCCACCAGAGGGGGGGCTAACTATGGCTACACCTTC
>TRBD1|TRBV19|TRBJ1-2|NA
CASKGDRELDGYTF
TGTGCCAGTAAAGGGGACAGGGAGTTGGACGGCTACACCTTC
>NA|TRBV5-1|TRBJ1-2|NA
CASSLGPDGYTF
TGCGCCAGCAGCTTGGGTCCGGATGGCTACACCTTC
>NA|TRBV9|TRBJ2-5|NA
CASSPEGGRLETQYF
TGTGCCAGCAGCCCAGAGGGGGGGCGTTTGGAGACCCAGTACTTC
>NA|TRBV18|TRBJ2-7|NA
CASSPPGRGRRSYEQYF
TGTGCCAGCTCACCACCGGGACGGGGGCGACGCTCCTACGAGCAGTACTTC
>NA|TRBV5-1|TRBJ1-3|once
CASSWTSPTNGRNTIYF
TGCGCCAGCAGCTGGACCTCCCCGACCAACGGGCGAAACACCATATATTTT
>NA|TRBV7-9|TRBJ2-1|NA
CASSLVTGTKDEQFF
TGTGCCAGCAGCTTAGTCACGGGTACTAAGGATGAGCAGTTCTTC
>TRBD1|TRBV29-1|TRBJ1-2|NA
CSVVLDRVGGYTF
TGCAGCGTAGTACTAGACAGGGTTGGTGGCTACACCTTC
>NA|TRBV5-6|TRBJ1-2|NA
CASSPWGEGGNGYTF
TGTGCCAGCAGCCCGTGGGGTGAAGGTGGGAATGGCTACACCTTC